Following are 24 T cell receptor beta chains from one sample sequenced in a study of graft-versus-host responses after intestinal transplantation. These TCRs' antigens remain unknown. Data came from immunoSEQ multiplex PCR; TCRdb stores just in-frame clones and leaves some out. In the table there are more than 80,000 clones, roughly nine tenths of which are singletons. Sequencing used unstimulated CD4+ T cells sorted from spleen or lymph node cells, obtained before transplant. The receptors come from a human donor who was the organ donor for an intestinal transplant.

In the case of this clone: The germline gene is not matched at one end of the junction; a read error may be the cause. This CDR3 is also generated by other DNA sequences in the sample. The rearrangement uses TRBV27 and TRBJ2-1; D gene unclear. The CDR3 has 16 residues. Looked up from germline, CDR1 is MNHEY and CDR2 is SMNVEV (reference sequence). CDR3 protein: CASSFFSGVRYNEQFF. The DNA of the CDR3 is TGTGCCAGCAGTTTTTTTAGTGGTGTCAGGTACAATGAACAGTTCTTC.

The chain joins TRBV5-1 to TRBJ1-1; D is undetermined. This CDR3 is 11 amino acids long. The V end was cut by 7 bases, the J end by 1 base, with 5 bases between. The V gene's germline CDR1 is SGHRS and CDR2 YFSETQ. The CDR3 coding sequence is TGCGCCAGCCGGGGGAACACTGAAGCTTTCTTT. Its translation is CASRGNTEAFF.

The rearrangement links TRBV5-8 to TRBJ2-3; 9 positions agree with TRBD2. The CDR3 sequence is 20 residues long. CDR1 and CDR2 from the germline V gene are SGHTS and YDEGEE. With V trimmed by 7 bases and J by 0 bases, 21 bases remained unmatched. The CDR3 is CASGVGVLVGGGGSTDTQYF. The CDR3 DNA follows: TGTGCCAGCGGAGTCGGAGTTCTCGTAGGCGGGGGGGGAAGCACAGATACGCAGTATTTT. The variable domain in full, with the rest retrieved from reference TRBV5-8 and TRBJ2-3, is EAGVTQSPTHLIKTRGQQATLRCSPISGHTSVYWYQQALGLGLQFLLWYDEGEERNRGNFPPRFSGRQFPNYSSELNVNALELEDSALYLCASGVGVLVGGGGSTDTQYFGPGTRLTVL.

In this sample, this clone turned up once. The chain couples TRBV11-3 to TRBJ2-7, with 9 bases fitting TRBD1. Per germline, CDR1 SGHNT and CDR2 YENEEA. The CDR3 contains 15 residues. J was trimmed by 1 base and V by 5 bases; bases with no gene match: 6. The CDR3 protein is CASSPAGTGSYEQYF. For the CDR3, the DNA is TGTGCCAGCAGCCCAGCGGGGACAGGGTCCTACGAGCAGTACTTC.

The chain carries TRBV10-3 and TRBJ1-1; D might be TRBD1 (5 bases). V shed 6 bases and J shed 1 base, with 18 bases lying between them. The germline gives CDR1 ENHRY, CDR2 SYGVKD. This CDR3 has 16 residues. Here the CDR3 reads CAISAGGGHQNTEAFF. CDR3 nucleotide sequence: TGTGCCATCAGCGCCGGGGGAGGCCACCAGAACACTGAAGCTTTCTTT.

This sequence joins TRBV28 and TRBJ2-5; the match to TRBD2 covers 10 bases. Trimming cost V 1 base and J 5 bases; bases outside gene matches: 4. The germline gives CDR1 MDHEN, CDR2 SYDVKM. This CDR3 spans 15 amino acids. The chain's CDR3 is CASSLSSGGAETQYF. Written as DNA, the CDR3 is TGTGCCAGCAGTTTATCCAGCGGGGGGGCTGAGACCCAGTACTTC.

V and J are TRBV19 and TRBJ2-1; 10 nucleotides line up with TRBD2. J was trimmed by 8 bases and V by 3 bases; bases with no gene match: 10. The germline V gene encodes CDR1 LNHDA and CDR2 SQIVND (reference sequence). This CDR3 contains 16 residues. The CDR3 DNA reads TGTGCCAGTAGTATCGCACTAGCGGGATTCGGGGATGAGCAGTTCTTC. Translation: CASSIALAGFGDEQFF.

The rearrangement joins TRBV4-2 to TRBJ2-1; 9 bases match TRBD2. Per the germline V gene, CDR1 is LGHNA and CDR2 is YNFKEQ. This CDR3 is 17 amino acids long. J was trimmed by 7 bases and V by 3 bases; bases with no gene match: 13. The CDR3 DNA reads TGTGCCAGCAGCCAGACCCAGGGGCTAGCGGGGATAAATGAGCAGTTCTTC. Residues: CASSQTQGLAGINEQFF.

This chain joins TRBV9 and TRBJ2-1; 10 bases match TRBD1. This CDR3 region has 15 residues. Germline V gene sequence: CDR1 SGDLS, CDR2 YYNGEE. The V gene end was trimmed by 7 bases and the J gene end by 9 bases; junction bases not matched to a gene: 13. CDR3 sequence (DNA): TGTGCCAGCGGGGCGTGGACAGGGGGGGGAGTTGAGCAGTTCTTC. This translates into CASGAWTGGGVEQFF.

This clone has a handful of counts. The CDR3 spells CASSEQGALDGYTF. The CDR3 nucleotides are TGTGCCAGCAGTGAACAGGGGGCCCTCGATGGCTACACCTTC. The chain carries TRBV6-5 and TRBJ1-2; 9 bases line up with TRBD1. With 5 bases clipped from V and 6 bases from J, the junction kept 7 bases outside the gene matches. The CDR3 consists of 14 residues. CDR1 and CDR2 (germline): MNHEY, SVGAGI.

The chain uses TRBV19 and TRBJ2-1; TRBD1 might be the D (6 bases). V shed 3 bases and J shed 4 bases, with 10 bases lying between them. Germline CDR1 reads LNHDA; CDR2 reads SQIVND (reference sequence). This CDR3 contains 14 residues. The CDR3 nucleotides read TGTGCCAGTAGTATCCGAGACAGGTACAATGAGCAGTTCTTC. It yields the protein CASSIRDRYNEQFF.

This chain joins TRBV7-8 and TRBJ2-1, with 7 positions matching TRBD2. Germline V gives CDR1 SGHVS, CDR2 FQNEAQ. The J segment lost 0 bases and the V segment lost 4 bases, leaving 6 bases of the junction unmatched. There are 16 residues in the CDR3. The CDR3 spells CASSSLLATSYNEQFF. Here the CDR3 DNA reads TGTGCCAGCAGCTCCCTACTAGCGACCTCCTACAATGAGCAGTTCTTC.

This chain connects TRBV4-1 to TRBJ2-2; D ambiguous. The germline V gene has CDR1 MGHRA and CDR2 YSYEKL. Trimming left V 3 bases short and J 5 bases short, with 10 bases between. This CDR3 contains 14 residues. The CDR3 spells CASSHPSGTGELFF. DNA for the CDR3: TGCGCCAGCAGCCACCCCTCCGGGACCGGGGAGCTGTTTTTT.

This rearrangement joins TRBV4-1 to TRBJ1-2; maybe TRBD1 (5 bases). Trimming cost V 1 base and J 6 bases, with 15 bases left between them. Per the germline V gene, CDR1 is MGHRA and CDR2 is YSYEKL. The CDR3 sequence is 15 residues long. As DNA, the CDR3 is TGCGCCAGCAGCCAAGTCAAGGGGCCCCTAGATGGCTACACCTTC. As protein: CASSQVKGPLDGYTF.

The chain is built from TRBV7-5 and TRBJ1-5. TRBV7-5 is tagged as a pseudogene. The CDR3 is 10 amino acids. The CDR3 here is CARRGVPQHF. CDR3 sequence (DNA): TGTGCCAGAAGGGGAGTGCCCCAGCATTTT.

The chain carries TRBV5-1 and TRBJ2-5, with D tentatively TRBD2 (5 bases). This CDR3 contains 15 residues. Per germline, CDR1 SGHRS and CDR2 YFSETQ. Trimming removed 0 bases from V and 5 bases from J, with 14 bases in between. The CDR3 spells CASSLGEPYWETQYF. The DNA of the CDR3 is TGCGCCAGCAGCTTGGGGGAGCCGTATTGGGAGACCCAGTACTTC.

This chain links TRBV7-8 with TRBJ2-1; 8 bases align to TRBD1. CDR1 and CDR2 from the germline V gene are SGHVS and FQNEAQ. Germline trimming cut 4 bases from V and 3 bases from J; bases unmatched to any gene: 8. The CDR3 covers 16 residues. Written as DNA, the CDR3 is TGTGCCAGCAGCTCCAGGGACAGGACGCGCTACAATGAGCAGTTCTTC. Protein: CASSSRDRTRYNEQFF.

Only a few counts were recorded for this clone. CDR3 protein: CASSYNQGARGYTF. The CDR3, as DNA: TGTGCCAGCAGTTACAACCAGGGGGCGCGAGGCTACACCTTC. This chain joins TRBV6-5 and TRBJ1-2; 8 positions match TRBD1. This CDR3 region has 14 residues. J gave up 8 bases and V 2 bases, and 7 bases lay outside the gene matches. Germline lookup yields CDR1 MNHEY and CDR2 SVGAGI.

The rearrangement uses TRBV6-1 and TRBJ1-1; unclear D gene. Germline loops: CDR1 MNHNS, CDR2 SASEGT. V was pared by 7 bases and J by 4 bases, with 13 bases between. The CDR3 has 13 residues. The CDR3: CASKRELATEAFF. The CDR3 DNA sequence: TGTGCCAGCAAAAGGGAGTTAGCCACTGAAGCTTTCTTT.

This clone appeared a few times. The genes are TRBV6-5 and TRBJ2-3; maybe TRBD2 (5 bases). CDR1 MNHEY and CDR2 SVGAGI come from the germline V gene. Trimming pared 2 bases from V and 6 bases from J, leaving 15 bases between. The CDR3 extends over 15 amino acids. In nucleotides, the CDR3 is TGTGCCAGCAGTTACAGCGGAGCTTATTACGATACGCAGTATTTT. Protein sequence: CASSYSGAYYDTQYF.

The gene calls are TRBV6-5 and TRBJ2-3; the D gene is possibly TRBD2 (5 bases). The CDR3 length is 13 residues. Germline V gene data show CDR1 as MNHEY and CDR2 as SVGAGI. Between the trimmed V and J ends, which lost 4 bases and 6 bases, there was a span of 11 bases. The CDR3 spells CASSSLASDTQYF. In DNA, the CDR3 is TGTGCCAGCAGTTCCCTAGCCTCGGATACGCAGTATTTT.

The V gene is TRBV7-2, the J gene TRBJ1-3, with D perhaps TRBD1 (5 bases). V was cut by 4 bases and J by 0 bases, with 10 bases left in between. The CDR3 has 15 amino acids. Germline V CDR1 and CDR2: SGHTA, FQGNSA. The CDR3 region is CASSSGGSSGNTIYF. CDR3 DNA: TGTGCCAGCAGCTCGGGGGGGAGCTCTGGAAACACCATATATTTT.

This sequence joins TRBV5-6 and TRBJ1-2; TRBD1 might be the D (5 bases). The germline CDR1 and CDR2 sequences are SGHDT and YYEEEE. The CDR3 extends over 15 amino acids. Trimming stripped 4 bases from V and 4 bases from J, with 17 bases between. CDR3 loop: CASSRLTAKTYGYTF. The CDR3 coding sequence is TGTGCCAGCAGCAGACTGACAGCGAAAACCTATGGCTACACCTTC. The full variable domain, with the rest looked up from reference TRBV5-6 and TRBJ1-2, is DAGVTQSPTHLIKTRGQQVTLRCSPKSGHDTVSWYQQALGQGPQFIFQYYEEEERQRGNFPDRFSGHQFPNYSSELNVNALLLGDSALYLCASSRLTAKTYGYTFGSGTRLTVV.

V and J are TRBV7-3 and TRBJ2-7; TRBD1 is a possible D gene (5 bases). The CDR3 contains 14 residues. CDR1 SGHTA and CDR2 FQGTGA come from the germline V gene. Between the trimmed V and J ends, which lost 2 bases and 2 bases, there was a span of 10 bases. The CDR3 bases are TGTGCCAGCAGCTTAGGAAGGGGCCCCTACGAGCAGTACTTC. This gives the protein CASSLGRGPYEQYF.